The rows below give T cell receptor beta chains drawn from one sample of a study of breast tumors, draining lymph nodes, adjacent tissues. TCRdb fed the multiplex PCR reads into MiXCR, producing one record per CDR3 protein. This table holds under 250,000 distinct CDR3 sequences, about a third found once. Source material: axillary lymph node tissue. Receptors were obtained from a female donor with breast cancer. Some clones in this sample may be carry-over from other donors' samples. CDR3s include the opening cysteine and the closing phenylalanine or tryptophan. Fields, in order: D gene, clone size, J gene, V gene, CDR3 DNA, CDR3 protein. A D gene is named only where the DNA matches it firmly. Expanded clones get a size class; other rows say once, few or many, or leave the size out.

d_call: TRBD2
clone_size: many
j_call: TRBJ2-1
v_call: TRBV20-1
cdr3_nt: TGCAGTGCAATAGCGGGATACAATGAGCAGTTCTTC
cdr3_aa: CSAIAGYNEQFF

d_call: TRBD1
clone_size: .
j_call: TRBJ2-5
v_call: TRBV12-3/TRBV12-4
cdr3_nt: TGTGCCAGCAGGTTGACAGGGGGCAACACCCAAGAGACCCAGTACTTC
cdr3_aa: CASRLTGGNTQETQYF

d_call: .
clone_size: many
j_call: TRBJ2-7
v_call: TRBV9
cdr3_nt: TGTGCCAGCAGCCCCAGCCGGGACTACGAGCAGTACTTC
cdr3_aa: CASSPSRDYEQYF

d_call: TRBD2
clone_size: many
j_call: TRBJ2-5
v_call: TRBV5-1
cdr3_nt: TGCGCCAGCAGCTTGGCAGCAGTAGCGGGAGAGACCCAGTACTTC
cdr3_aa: CASSLAAVAGETQYF

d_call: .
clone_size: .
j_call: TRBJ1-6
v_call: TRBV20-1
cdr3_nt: TGCAGTGCTGGGTTTCGGGAAGGACCCCTCCACTTT
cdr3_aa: CSAGFREGPLHF

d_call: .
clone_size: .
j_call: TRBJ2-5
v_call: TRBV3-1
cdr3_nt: TGTGCCAGCAGCCAAGTGGACACGCGAGAGACCCAGTACTTC
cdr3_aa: CASSQVDTRETQYF

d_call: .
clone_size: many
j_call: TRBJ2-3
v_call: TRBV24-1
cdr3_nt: TGTGCCACCAGTGAGGGTAGTTCCGATACGCAGTATTTT
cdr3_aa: CATSEGSSDTQYF

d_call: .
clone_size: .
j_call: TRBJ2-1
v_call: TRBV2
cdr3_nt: TGTGCCAGCAGTGAAGAATCGGGTTCCTACAATGAGCAGTTCTTC
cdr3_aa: CASSEESGSYNEQFF

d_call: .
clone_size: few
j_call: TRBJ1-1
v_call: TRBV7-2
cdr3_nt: TGTGCCAGCAGCAGATCTGGACTGGGGAACACTGAAGCTTTCTTT
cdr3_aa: CASSRSGLGNTEAFF

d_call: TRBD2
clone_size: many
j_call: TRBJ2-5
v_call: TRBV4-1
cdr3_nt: TGCGCCAGCAGTAGACTAGCGGGCGAGACCCAGTACTTC
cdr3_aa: CASSRLAGETQYF

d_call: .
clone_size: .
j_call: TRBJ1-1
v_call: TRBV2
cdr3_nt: TGTGCCAGCAGTGAAAGGCTTAACACTGAAGCTTTCTTT
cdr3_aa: CASSERLNTEAFF

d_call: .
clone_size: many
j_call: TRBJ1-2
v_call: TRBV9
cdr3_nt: TGTGCCAGCAGCCCGGAGGGTCTCGGTGGCTACACCTTC
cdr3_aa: CASSPEGLGGYTF

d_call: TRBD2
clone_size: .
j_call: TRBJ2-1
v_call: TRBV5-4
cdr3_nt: TGTGCCAGCAGCGCCGGGACTAGCGGGATATATGAGCAGTTCTTC
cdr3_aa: CASSAGTSGIYEQFF

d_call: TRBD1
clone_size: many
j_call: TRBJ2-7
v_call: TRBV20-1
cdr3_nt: TGCAGTGCTAGAGACCGGGACAGGGGGCTATACGAGCAGTACTTC
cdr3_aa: CSARDRDRGLYEQYF

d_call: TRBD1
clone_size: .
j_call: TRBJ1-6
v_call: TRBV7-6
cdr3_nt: TGTGCCAGCAGCGTTGCGGGACAGGGAAATTCACCCCTCCACTTT
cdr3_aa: CASSVAGQGNSPLHF

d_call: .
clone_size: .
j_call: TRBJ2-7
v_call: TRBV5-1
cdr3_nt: TGCGCCAGCAGCTTCCAGCTGACCGGGGAGCCTTTCGAGCAGTACTTC
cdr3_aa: CASSFQLTGEPFEQYF

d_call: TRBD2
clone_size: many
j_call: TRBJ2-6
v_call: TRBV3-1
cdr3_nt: TGTGCCAGCAGCCCGGGACTAGGATCTTCCTATGGGGCCAACGTCCTGACTTTC
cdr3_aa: CASSPGLGSSYGANVLTF

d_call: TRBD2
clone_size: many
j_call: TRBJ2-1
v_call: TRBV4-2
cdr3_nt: TGTGCCAGCAGCCAGCGGACTAGGCCCTACAATGAGCAGTTCTTC
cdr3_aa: CASSQRTRPYNEQFF

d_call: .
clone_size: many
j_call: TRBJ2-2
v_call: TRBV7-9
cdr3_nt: TGTGCCAGCAGCTTAGTAGGGAGTACCGGGGAGCTGTTTTTT
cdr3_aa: CASSLVGSTGELFF

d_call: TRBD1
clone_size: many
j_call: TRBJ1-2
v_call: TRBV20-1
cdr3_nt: TGCAGTGTCCAAGACAGGGAGAACTATGGCTACACCTTC
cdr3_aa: CSVQDRENYGYTF

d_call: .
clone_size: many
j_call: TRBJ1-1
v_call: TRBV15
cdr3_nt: TGTGCCACCAGCAGAGCATTGAACACTGAAGCTTTCTTT
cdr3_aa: CATSRALNTEAFF

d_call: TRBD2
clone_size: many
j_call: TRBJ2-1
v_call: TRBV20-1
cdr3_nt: TGCAGTGCTAGAGATCCTGCGGGAGGGGCCTATGAGCAGTTCTTC
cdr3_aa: CSARDPAGGAYEQFF

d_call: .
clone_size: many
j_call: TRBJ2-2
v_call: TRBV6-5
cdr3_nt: TGTACCAGCGGACGACTAGTCGCGGGCACCGGGGAGCTGTTTTTT
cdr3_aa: CTSGRLVAGTGELFF

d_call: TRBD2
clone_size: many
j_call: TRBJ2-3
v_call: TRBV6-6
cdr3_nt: TGTGCCAGCAGCTTAAGCGGGAGCCCAGATACGCAGTATTTT
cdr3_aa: CASSLSGSPDTQYF

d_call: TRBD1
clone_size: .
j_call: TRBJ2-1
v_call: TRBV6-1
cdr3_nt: TGTGCCAGCAGTGCGGACAGGGGGTATACTTACAATGAGCAGTTCTTC
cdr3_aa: CASSADRGYTYNEQFF

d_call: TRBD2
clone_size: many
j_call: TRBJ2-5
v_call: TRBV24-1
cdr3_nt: TGTGCCACCAGTGATATAGCGGGAGAGGCAGAGACCCAGTACTTC
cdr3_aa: CATSDIAGEAETQYF

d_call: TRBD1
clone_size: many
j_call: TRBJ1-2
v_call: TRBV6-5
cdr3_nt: TGTGCCAGCAGTTACTCGCAGGGGGCTAACTATGGCTACACCTTC
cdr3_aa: CASSYSQGANYGYTF

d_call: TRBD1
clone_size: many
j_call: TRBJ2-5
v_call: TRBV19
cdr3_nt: TGTGCCAGTAGTCCCAGGGACAGTATCCAAGAGACCCAGTACTTC
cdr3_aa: CASSPRDSIQETQYF

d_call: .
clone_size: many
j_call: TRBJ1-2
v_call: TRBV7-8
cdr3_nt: TGTGCCAGCAGTCCGCGGGACCCGAGGGGTGGCTACACCTTC
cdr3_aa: CASSPRDPRGGYTF

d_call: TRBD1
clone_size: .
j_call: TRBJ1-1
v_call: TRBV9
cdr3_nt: TGTGCCAGCAGCGTCGGACAGGGCCCCCCATTGAACACTGAAGCTTTCTTT
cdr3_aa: CASSVGQGPPLNTEAFF

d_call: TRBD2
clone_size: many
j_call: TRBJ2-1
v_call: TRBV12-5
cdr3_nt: TGTGCTAGTGGTTTGCCTAGCGGGAGAAACAATGAGCAGTTCTTC
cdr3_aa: CASGLPSGRNNEQFF

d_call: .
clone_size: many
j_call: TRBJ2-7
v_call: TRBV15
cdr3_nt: TGTGCCACCAGCAGAGGCCTTGAGTACGAGCAGTACTTC
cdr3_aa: CATSRGLEYEQYF

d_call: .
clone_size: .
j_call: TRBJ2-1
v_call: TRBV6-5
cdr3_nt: TGTGCCAGCTCCCGGGACTACAATGAGCAGTTCTTC
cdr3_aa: CASSRDYNEQFF

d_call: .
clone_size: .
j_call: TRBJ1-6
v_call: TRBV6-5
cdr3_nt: TGTGCCACCCGGGGACGGATTAATTCACCCCTCCACTTT
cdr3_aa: CATRGRINSPLHF

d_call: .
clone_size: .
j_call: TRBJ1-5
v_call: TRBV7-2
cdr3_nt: TGTGCCAGCAGCTTAAGGGCAGGGAATCAGCCCCAGCATTTT
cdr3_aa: CASSLRAGNQPQHF

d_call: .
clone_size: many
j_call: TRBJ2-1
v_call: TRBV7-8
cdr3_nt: TGTGCCAGCAGCCCTAGTAGTTACAATGAGCAGTTCTTC
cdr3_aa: CASSPSSYNEQFF

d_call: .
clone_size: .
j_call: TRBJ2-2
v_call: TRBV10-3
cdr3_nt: TGTGCCATCAGTGAGTCGTCTAGCGGGGAGCTGTTTTTT
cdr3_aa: CAISESSSGELFF

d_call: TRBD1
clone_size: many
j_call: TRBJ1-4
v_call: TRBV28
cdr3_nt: TGTGCCAGCAGTACGAACAGGGGGACTAATGAAAAACTGTTTTTT
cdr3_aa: CASSTNRGTNEKLFF

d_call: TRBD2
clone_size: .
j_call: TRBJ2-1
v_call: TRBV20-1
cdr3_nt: TGCAGTGCTAGAGTAATAGTAGCGGGGGCGTGGTCGGAGCAGTCCTTC
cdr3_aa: CSARVIVAGAWSEQSF

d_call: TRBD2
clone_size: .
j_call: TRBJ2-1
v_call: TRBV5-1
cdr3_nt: TGCGCCAGCAACGGACTAGCGGGAGCTTGGAATGAGCAGTCCTTC
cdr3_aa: CASNGLAGAWNEQSF

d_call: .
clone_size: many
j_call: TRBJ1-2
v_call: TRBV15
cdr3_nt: TGTGCCTCGGGAGTCGCCCTTCTATATGGCTACACCTTC
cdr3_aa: CASGVALLYGYTF

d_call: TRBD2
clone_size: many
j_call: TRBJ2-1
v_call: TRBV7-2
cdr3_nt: TGTGCCAGCAGCCCCCCGGGACTAGCGGGACGGTTCTTC
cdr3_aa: CASSPPGLAGRFF

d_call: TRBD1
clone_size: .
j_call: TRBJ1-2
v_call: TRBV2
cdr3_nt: TGTGCCAGCAGTTACAGGGACAGGGGCTACACCTTC
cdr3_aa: CASSYRDRGYTF

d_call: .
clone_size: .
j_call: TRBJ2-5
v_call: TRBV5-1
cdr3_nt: TGCGCCAGCAGCTTGGTCCAGTACTTC
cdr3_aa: CASSLVQYF

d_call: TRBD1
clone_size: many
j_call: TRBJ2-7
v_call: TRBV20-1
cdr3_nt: TGCAGTGCTAGGGTGGGACAGGGGTTCTACGAGCAGTACTTC
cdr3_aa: CSARVGQGFYEQYF

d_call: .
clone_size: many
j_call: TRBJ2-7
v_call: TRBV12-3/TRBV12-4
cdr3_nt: TGTGCCAGCAGTCCCACAGGGACCGAGCAGTACTTC
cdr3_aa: CASSPTGTEQYF

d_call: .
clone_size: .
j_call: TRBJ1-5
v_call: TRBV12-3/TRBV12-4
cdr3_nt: TGTGCCAGCAGTTTTAGCAGAAATCAGCCCCAGCATTTT
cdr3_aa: CASSFSRNQPQHF